This T cell receptor (beta chain) was found in a study of cytomegalovirus exposure and HLA in healthy donors. Study-level background: Earlier, 150 million to 200 million T cells were analyzed, and 90 million to 120 million unique TCR beta sequences were found among them. Study-wide results and caveats: It was assumed in the presence/absence analyses that sequencing depth was roughly uniform across donors.

Amplification used 60 Vbeta primers and 13 Jbeta primers. How the authors handled the data: Roughly 11 million of the 75 million to 95 million unique TCR beta chains counted in a later analysis were shared. Assay used: immunoSEQ multiplex PCR; TCRdb lists only in-frame clones, some missing. V, J and clone size are those of that table, while D and trimming were read from the DNA. The table records 90,000 to 150,000 clones, roughly four fifths of them present only once. A note on this clone: The antigen is not known.

In germline, CDR1 is LNHDA, CDR2 SQIVND (reference sequence). The CDR3 totals 14 residues. V gave up 7 bases and J gave up 7 bases; unmatched junction bases: 12. This clonotype was sampled from a woman aged 25-40 years in good health and CMV-seropositive. Sequencing was performed on PBMCs. This rearrangement joins TRBV19 to TRBJ1-2; 7 bases fit TRBD1. The CDR3 reads CASIKTGLEGGYTF. As DNA, the CDR3 is TGTGCCAGTATCAAGACAGGGCTAGAGGGTGGCTACACCTTC.